The next 31 T cell receptor beta chains were all read from a single sample in a study of cytomegalovirus exposure and HLA in healthy donors. The PCR made use of 60 Vbeta and 13 Jbeta primers. Clones were read by immunoSEQ multiplex PCR, and TCRdb kept only the in-frame ones, dropping some. The sample yields about 150,000 clones, 75% to 90% seen once. Sample: PBMCs. Receptors originate from a woman aged 50 to 65 in good health and CMV-seropositive.

The chain employs TRBV5-4 and TRBJ1-2, with 8 bases fitting TRBD1. CDR1 and CDR2 (germline): SGHNT, YYREEE (reference sequence). The CDR3 length is 13 residues. V was clipped by 3 bases and J by 6 bases; unmatched bases: 4. DNA for the CDR3: TGTGCCAGCAGCTCGTACAGGGGGGATGGCTACACCTTC. Translation: CASSSYRGDGYTF.

The chain is built from TRBV7-2 and TRBJ2-7; D gene ambiguous. CDR3 length: 12 amino acids. Looked up from germline, CDR1 is SGHTA and CDR2 is FQGNSA. V lost 7 bases to trimming and J lost 2 bases, with 9 bases between them. CDR3 residues: CASTGPTYEQYF. The CDR3 DNA is TGTGCCAGCACAGGCCCAACCTACGAGCAGTACTTC.

The rearrangement links TRBV5-1 to TRBJ2-2, with 9 bases that match TRBD2. Germline V lookup: CDR1 SGHRS, CDR2 YFSETQ. The V segment lost 4 bases and the J segment 7 bases; nucleotides outside the gene matches: 11. The length of the CDR3 is 16 residues. CDR3 region: CASSLYSGSAGGELFF. CDR3 DNA: TGCGCCAGCAGCCTTTATAGCGGGAGTGCCGGCGGGGAGCTGTTTTTT.

This chain uses TRBV28 with TRBJ1-3; D gene ambiguous. The CDR3 length is 14 residues. The V end lost 3 bases, the J end lost 0 bases, and 6 bases lay between the germline ends. Germline V gene data show CDR1 as MDHEN and CDR2 as SYDVKM. This CDR3 is CASSLTGSGNTIYF. The CDR3 DNA follows: TGTGCCAGCAGTTTGACGGGCTCTGGAAACACCATATATTTT.

The chain employs TRBV6-5 and TRBJ2-4; possible D gene TRBD1, 5 bases. The length of the CDR3 is 13 residues. Germline V gene data show CDR1 as MNHEY and CDR2 as SVGAGI. Trimming took 5 bases from V and 5 from J, leaving 10 bases between them. CDR3 bases: TGTGCCAGCAGTGAGTGGGGCGAAAACATTCAGTACTTC. It specifies CASSEWGENIQYF.

This chain connects TRBV28 to TRBJ2-1; 10 bases align to TRBD2. This CDR3 comprises 16 residues. From germline, CDR1 is MDHEN and CDR2 SYDVKM. J gave up 6 bases and V 5 bases, and 10 bases lay outside the gene matches. CDR3 amino acids: CASSPRSGRALNEQFF. CDR3 sequence (DNA): TGTGCCAGCAGTCCTCGGAGCGGGAGGGCCCTCAATGAGCAGTTCTTC.

This clone was seen once. V gene TRBV18 combines with J gene TRBJ2-2, with 10 bases that match TRBD2. This CDR3 comprises 16 residues. Germline lookup yields CDR1 KGHSH and CDR2 LQKENI. V lost 2 bases and J lost 3; bases outside the gene matches: 3. The CDR3: CASSPSLAGDTGELFF. The CDR3 DNA follows: TGTGCCAGCTCACCAAGTCTAGCGGGGGACACCGGGGAGCTGTTTTTT. Filled out from reference TRBV18 and TRBJ2-2, the complete variable domain reads NAGVMQNPRHLVRRRGQEARLRCSPMKGHSHVYWYRQLPEEGLKFMVYLQKENIIDESGMPKERFSAEFPKEGPSILRIQQVVRGDSAAYFCASSPSLAGDTGELFFGEGSRLTVL.

V is TRBV30 and J is TRBJ1-2, with D possibly matching TRBD1 (5 bases). Per the germline V gene, CDR1 is GTSNPN and CDR2 is SVGIG (reference sequence). The CDR3 contains 15 residues. Trimming shortened V by 0 bases and J by 0 bases, and 11 bases separated the two germline ends. The CDR3 nucleotides are TGTGCCTGGAGTGTACTCCGACAGCCTAACTATGGCTACACCTTC. It translates to CAWSVLRQPNYGYTF. Complete variable domain (other parts from reference TRBV30 and TRBJ1-2): SQTIHQWPATLVQPVGSPLSLECTVEGTSNPNLYWYRQAAGRGLQLLFYSVGIGQISSEVPQNLSASRPQDRQFILSSKKLLLSDSGFYLCAWSVLRQPNYGYTFGSGTRLTVV.

This clone appeared once. The chain is built from TRBV19 and TRBJ2-3, with 9 bases fitting TRBD2. The V segment lost 3 bases and the J segment 4 bases; nucleotides outside the gene matches: 5. The CDR3 is 15 residues long. Germline V gene sequence: CDR1 LNHDA, CDR2 SQIVND (reference sequence). This CDR3 is CASSIWLAGPDTQYF. CDR3 DNA: TGTGCCAGTAGTATTTGGCTAGCGGGACCAGATACGCAGTATTTT.

J is TRBJ2-1 and V is TRBV11-3; a weak D match, TRBD2 (6 bases). This CDR3 is built from 15 residues. The V gene's germline CDR1 is SGHNT and CDR2 YENEEA. V was clipped by 0 bases and J by 4 bases, with 10 bases between them. This chain's CDR3 is CASSLEAGRYNEQFF. The CDR3 region has the DNA TGTGCCAGCAGCTTAGAGGCGGGAAGATACAATGAGCAGTTCTTC.

The chain carries TRBV2 and TRBJ2-1; no clear D. In germline, CDR1 is SNHLY, CDR2 FYNNEI. The CDR3 contains 12 residues. V was trimmed by 4 bases and J by 4 bases, leaving 5 bases between them. CDR3 in amino acids: CASSGTYNEQFF. For the CDR3, the DNA is TGTGCCAGCAGTGGTACATACAATGAGCAGTTCTTC.

In its sample, this clone was seen a few times. This rearrangement joins TRBV28 to TRBJ2-6, with a possible D match to TRBD2 (5 bases). V was pared by 6 bases and J by 9 bases, with 15 bases between. This CDR3 has 14 residues. From germline, CDR1 is MDHEN and CDR2 SYDVKM. The CDR3 loop reads CASRRSPGINVLTF. The CDR3 DNA follows: TGTGCCAGCAGACGATCCCCGGGAATCAACGTCCTGACTTTC.

The V and J genes are TRBV6-1 and TRBJ2-3, with a tentative D call TRBD1 (6 bases). The CDR3 consists of 17 residues. Trimming pared 2 bases from V and 0 bases from J, leaving 15 bases between. Germline assignment: CDR1 MNHNS and CDR2 SASEGT. The DNA for the CDR3 is TGTGCCAGCAGTGAATCCTGGACAGCTGTTAGCACAGATACGCAGTATTTT. Translating it yields CASSESWTAVSTDTQYF.

This chain connects TRBV6-5 to TRBJ2-1; 8 positions agree with TRBD1. With 5 bases clipped from V and 4 bases from J, the junction kept 4 bases outside the gene matches. Germline CDR1 reads MNHEY; CDR2 reads SVGAGI. CDR3 size: 14 residues. CDR3 nucleotides: TGTGCCAGCAGTGCCCGACAGGGGTACAATGAGCAGTTCTTC. This sequence encodes CASSARQGYNEQFF.

V and J are TRBV7-9 and TRBJ1-2, with no clear D. The V gene's germline CDR1 is SEHNR and CDR2 FQNEAQ (reference sequence). The V end lost 4 bases, the J end lost 6 bases, and 9 bases lay between the germline ends. This CDR3 region has 12 residues. The CDR3 coding sequence is TGTGCCAGCAGCTCCGCGAGGGATGGCTACACCTTC. Protein sequence: CASSSARDGYTF.

This clone was picked up a small number of times. In nucleotides, the CDR3 is TGCGCCAGCAGCTTGTTTCGGAGCTCCTACAATGAGCAGTTCTTC. Its protein is CASSLFRSSYNEQFF. V and J are TRBV5-1 and TRBJ2-1, with D unclear. This CDR3 spans 15 amino acids. The germline V gene encodes CDR1 SGHRS and CDR2 YFSETQ. V lost 1 base, J lost 0 bases, and 8 bases lay in between.

Only a few counts were recorded for this clone. The chain couples TRBV28 to TRBJ2-7; D is unresolved. V was pared by 1 base and J by 6 bases, with 10 bases between. Germline V CDR1 and CDR2: MDHEN, SYDVKM. The CDR3 has 13 residues. As DNA, the CDR3 is TGTGCCAGCAGTTTATCGCACCTAGGCGAGCAGTACTTC. Translation gives CASSLSHLGEQYF.

The chain links TRBV2 to TRBJ1-1; no reliable D call. Trimming removed 7 bases at V and 2 bases at J, with 5 bases between. The CDR3 sequence is 11 residues long. Germline V gives CDR1 SNHLY, CDR2 FYNNEI. Here the CDR3 DNA reads TGTGCCAGCACGGGTAACACTGAAGCTTTCTTT. This encodes CASTGNTEAFF. Complete variable domain (other parts from reference TRBV2 and TRBJ1-1): EPEVTQTPSHQVTQMGQEVILRCVPISNHLYFYWYRQILGQKVEFLVSFYNNEISEKSEIFDDQFSVERPDGSNFTLKIRSTKLEDSAMYFCASTGNTEAFFGQGTRLTVV.

CDR3 residues: CASREGLNNSPLHF. CDR3 coding DNA: TGCGCCAGCAGGGAAGGACTGAATAATTCACCCCTCCACTTT. The chain combines TRBV4-3 with TRBJ1-6; no reliable D call. Looked up from germline, CDR1 is LGHNA and CDR2 is YSLEER. This CDR3 is built from 14 residues. Trimming removed 6 bases from V and 5 bases from J, with 11 bases in between.

J is TRBJ1-4 and V is TRBV29-1, with TRBD1 identical over 7 bases. J was trimmed by 7 bases and V by 6 bases; bases with no gene match: 8. This CDR3 spans 13 amino acids. CDR1 SQVTM and CDR2 ANQGSEA come from the germline V gene. The CDR3 nucleotides are TGCAGCGTCGAGACAGGGTTTGGTGAAAAACTGTTTTTT. As protein: CSVETGFGEKLFF.

The genes are TRBV7-9 and TRBJ2-5; 11 bases line up with TRBD1. Germline CDR1 is SEHNR and CDR2 is FQNEAQ (reference sequence). After removal of 6 bases from V and 3 bases from J, the junction contained 9 bases not matched to a gene. The CDR3 sequence is 16 residues long. DNA of the CDR3: TGTGCCAGCAGTAGGGAAGGGACAGGGGGTGAAGAGACCCAGTACTTC. This translates into CASSREGTGGEETQYF.

As to this clone: The sample holds other DNA sequences that translate to the same CDR3. The chain recombines TRBV9 with TRBJ1-6; D gene ambiguous. Trimming removed 4 bases from V and 1 base from J, with 12 bases in between. Germline lookup yields CDR1 SGDLS and CDR2 YYNGEE. This CDR3 contains 16 residues. This CDR3 is CASSLRSESYNSPLHF. The CDR3 DNA reads TGTGCCAGCAGCCTTAGATCGGAGTCCTATAATTCACCCCTCCACTTT.

This clone appeared a single time. The V gene is TRBV28, the J gene TRBJ1-2, with 7 bases fitting TRBD1. The CDR3 extends over 12 amino acids. CDR1 and CDR2 (germline): MDHEN, SYDVKM. J gave up 7 bases and V 9 bases, and 8 bases lay outside the gene matches. CDR3 in DNA: TGTGCCAGTTGGACAGGAGGGCGTGGCTACACCTTC. This encodes CASWTGGRGYTF.

V gene TRBV5-4 combines with J gene TRBJ2-3, with 10 bases aligning to TRBD2. CDR3 length equals 16 residues. V was pared by 3 bases and J by 0 bases, with 4 bases of the junction left unmatched. Looked up from germline, CDR1 is SGHNT and CDR2 is YYREEE (reference sequence). The CDR3 nucleotides are TGTGCCAGCAGCTCCATTAGCGGGAGGAGCACAGATACGCAGTATTTT. Amino acid sequence: CASSSISGRSTDTQYF. Full variable domain (remainder filled in from reference TRBV5-4 and TRBJ2-3): ETGVTQSPTHLIKTRGQQVTLRCSSQSGHNTVSWYQQALGQGPQFIFQYYREEENGRGNFPPRFSGLQFPNYSSELNVNALELDDSALYLCASSSISGRSTDTQYFGPGTRLTVL.

V and J are TRBV19 and TRBJ2-1, with D unclear. Germline V gives CDR1 LNHDA, CDR2 SQIVND (reference sequence). V shed 3 bases and J shed 5 bases, with 20 bases lying between them. CDR3 length equals 17 residues. The CDR3, as DNA: TGTGCCAGTAGTATCTCCCTTGGCAGCGTTTACGACAATGAGCAGTTCTTC. This gives the protein CASSISLGSVYDNEQFF.

The chain has TRBV6-5 and TRBJ1-2; TRBD1 might be the D (5 bases). The CDR3 loop spans 14 amino acids. Germline loops: CDR1 MNHEY, CDR2 SVGAGI. Between the trimmed V and J ends, which lost 6 bases and 4 bases, there was a span of 15 bases. The CDR3 reads CASSRAGLSYGYTF. The CDR3 region has the DNA TGTGCCAGCAGCCGCGCGGGACTCAGCTATGGCTACACCTTC.

The V call is TRBV10-2, the J call TRBJ2-3; D not resolved. CDR3 length equals 14 residues. V was trimmed by 5 bases and J by 2 bases, leaving 11 bases between them. Germline CDR1 and CDR2: WSHSY and SAAADI. The CDR3: CASSPATSTDTQYF. CDR3 coding DNA: TGCGCCAGCAGTCCCGCGACTTCCACAGATACGCAGTATTTT.

This clone was picked up one time. The chain uses TRBV19 and TRBJ2-4; D may be TRBD2 (6 bases). CDR3 size: 16 residues. V gave up 5 bases and J gave up 0 bases, with 14 bases separating them. Germline values: CDR1 LNHDA, CDR2 SQIVND (reference sequence). The CDR3 DNA reads as TGTGCCAGTAGTGCCGGGGACTTTCTAGCCAAAAACATTCAGTACTTC. Its translation: CASSAGDFLAKNIQYF.

The chain recombines TRBV9 with TRBJ1-4; the match to TRBD1 covers 12 bases. Germline loops: CDR1 SGDLS, CDR2 YYNGEE. The CDR3 length is 15 residues. Losses at the gene ends were 2 bases for V and 8 bases for J; bases not matched to a gene: 4. The CDR3 here is CASSVTGTGGEKLFF. For the CDR3, the DNA is TGTGCCAGCAGCGTTACCGGGACAGGGGGCGAAAAACTGTTTTTT. Full variable domain (outside the CDR3, taken from reference TRBV9 and TRBJ1-4): DSGVTQTPKHLITATGQRVTLRCSPRSGDLSVYWYQQSLDQGLQFLIQYYNGEERAKGNILERFSAQQFPDLHSELNLSSLELGDSALYFCASSVTGTGGEKLFFGSGTQLSVL.

This chain joins TRBV5-1 and TRBJ1-1; D is possibly TRBD1 (6 bases). The CDR3 is 16 amino acids. The germline CDR1 and CDR2 sequences are SGHRS and YFSETQ. V was shortened by 1 base and J by 2 bases, with 15 bases between the two germline ends. CDR3 loop: CASSLLGGGYNTEAFF. For the CDR3, the DNA is TGCGCCAGCAGCTTGTTGGGGGGGGGCTATAACACTGAAGCTTTCTTT.

The rearrangement uses TRBV29-1 and TRBJ2-1; TRBD2 matches 10 bases. V dropped 3 bases and J dropped 8; count of bases not matched to a gene: 7. This CDR3 contains 14 residues. The V gene's germline CDR1 is SQVTM and CDR2 ANQGSEA. In DNA form, the CDR3 reads TGCAGCGTTGATGGCCTAGCGGGAGTCGATGAGCAGTTCTTC. Its translation: CSVDGLAGVDEQFF.